This is a list of T cell receptor beta chains from one sample in a study of blood T cell repertoires in COVID-19. Profiling relied on immunoSEQ multiplex PCR, and the TCRdb table lists in-frame clones only, not all of them. The sample records hundreds of thousands of clones, roughly 85% being singletons. The sample consisted of peripheral blood. These TCRs come from a man younger than 30 with active or convalescent COVID-19. CDR3s include the opening cysteine and the closing phenylalanine or tryptophan. Fields, in order: D gene, V gene, J gene, clone size, CDR3 protein, CDR3 DNA. D genes are given only for firm matches. Part of the rows lack a size; the others show once, few, many or a class for expanded clones.

.	TRBV6-6	TRBJ1-6	.	CASSDPGVSNSPLHF	TGTGCCAGCAGTGACCCGGGTGTGAGCAATTCACCCCTCCACTTT
TRBD2	TRBV28	TRBJ2-5	.	CASSSPRGGVARETQYF	TGTGCCAGCAGCAGTCCCCGGGGGGGGGTGGCGAGAGAGACCCAGTACTTC
TRBD1	TRBV25-1	TRBJ1-2	.	CASGKTGMNYGYTF	TGTGCCAGCGGGAAGACAGGGATGAACTATGGCTACACCTTC
.	TRBV6-2/TRBV6-3	TRBJ1-5	.	CASSKTGSNQPQHF	TGTGCCAGCAGTAAAACAGGGAGCAATCAGCCCCAGCATTTT
TRBD1	TRBV5-8	TRBJ1-3	.	CASNSRGKSRGNTIYF	TGTGCCAGCAACTCCAGGGGGAAGTCAAGGGGAAACACCATATATTTT
.	TRBV19	TRBJ1-1	few	CASNLGANTEAFF	TGTGCCAGTAACCTAGGGGCGAACACTGAAGCTTTCTTT
.	TRBV7-2	TRBJ2-1	.	CASSPLAEQFF	TGTGCCAGCAGCCCTCTAGCGGAGCAGTTCTTC
TRBD1	TRBV6-1	TRBJ1-6	.	CASSELGGRGNSPLHF	TGTGCCAGCAGTGAATTGGGGGGCAGGGGGAATTCACCCCTCCACTTT
.	TRBV4-3	TRBJ1-4	.	CASSPSATNEKLFF	TGCGCCAGCAGCCCCAGTGCAACTAATGAAAAACTGTTTTTT
.	TRBV6-1	TRBJ1-1	once	CASSENLGGREAFF	TGTGCCAGCAGTGAAAATTTGGGAGGGCGTGAAGCTTTCTTT
TRBD2	TRBV2	TRBJ2-3	.	CASKGGVAGYTDTQYF	TGTGCCAGCAAAGGGGGGGTAGCGGGATATACAGATACGCAGTATTTT
TRBD2	TRBV11-3	TRBJ2-7	.	CASSAYLAGGKGAYEQYF	TGTGCCAGCTCAGCTTACCTAGCGGGGGGCAAGGGAGCCTACGAGCAGTACTTC
.	TRBV13	TRBJ1-4	.	CASSRKTAAGEKLFF	TGTGCCAGCAGTCGCAAGACGGCGGCGGGAGAAAAACTGTTTTTT
.	TRBV5-1	TRBJ1-1	.	CASSKLPGTSNTEAFF	TGCGCCAGCAGCAAACTCCCCGGGACATCTAACACTGAAGCTTTCTTT
.	TRBV6-5	TRBJ1-1	.	CASSYGGAGTEAFF	TGTGCCAGCAGTTATGGGGGGGCCGGAACTGAAGCTTTCTTT
.	TRBV6-5	TRBJ2-3	.	CASMVTGRDTQYF	TGTGCCAGCATGGTTACAGGCAGAGATACGCAGTATTTT